This T cell receptor beta chain emerged from a study of blood T cell repertoires in COVID-19. Sequenced by immunoSEQ multiplex PCR; TCRdb stores in-frame clones only, minus some. The data contain 200,000 to 300,000 clones, approximately 86% of them seen just once; the ten biggest clones take up roughly 1.8%. The CDR3 extends over 15 amino acids. Trimming at V came to 6 bases and at J to 2 bases, leaving 5 bases not matched to a gene. The V gene's germline CDR1 is MNHEY and CDR2 SVGAGI. Sequences were obtained from peripheral blood. The rearrangement joins TRBV6-5 to TRBJ1-4; the match to TRBD1 covers 8 bases. The receptor was derived from a man aged 25-45 years with active or convalescent COVID-19. CDR3 DNA sequence: TGTGCCAGCAGCAGGGGGCGTGCGACTAATGAAAAACTGTTTTTT. It specifies CASSRGRATNEKLFF.